This record concerns one T cell receptor (beta chain) sequence. Source study methods: Counts of nucleated cells, estimated from reference gene primer amplification, were obtained. Clones were sequenced by immunoSEQ multiplex PCR, and TCRdb holds only the in-frame ones, with some missing. V and J calls and clone size are those listed in that table; D and trimming were worked out from the DNA. The data show roughly 250,000 clones, with approximately 80% seen just once and 4% to 5% held by the top ten. This specimen belongs to a study of blood T cell repertoires in COVID-19. Turning to the study itself: Sites in the United States, Italy and Spain provided acute and convalescent COVID-19 samples. T cells, B-cell-depleted T cells, or PBMCs supplied cDNA or gDNA.

This TCR was recovered from a woman aged 70-85 years with acute or convalescent COVID-19. The specimen sequenced was peripheral blood.

CDR3 sequence (DNA): TGTGCCAGCTATCGGGGGGCAGGGCAGGATTCACCCCTCCACTTT. Its translation: CASYRGAGQDSPLHF. J is TRBJ1-6 and V is TRBV6-5; D might be TRBD1 (6 bases). V was trimmed by 8 bases and J by 8 bases, leaving 19 bases between them. The germline V gene encodes CDR1 MNHEY and CDR2 SVGAGI. The CDR3 runs 15 residues.